This is a list of T cell receptor beta chains from one sample in a study of cytomegalovirus exposure and HLA in healthy donors. TCRdb's copy holds only in-frame clones and misses some; the assay was immunoSEQ multiplex PCR. The table has 85,000 to 130,000 clones, approximately 79% seen once. Sequences were obtained from PBMCs. These receptors were obtained from a man aged 60 to 69 in good health and CMV-seronegative. The CDR3 runs from the conserved cysteine through the conserved F or W. Fields, in order: D gene, V gene, J gene, clone size, CDR3 protein, CDR3 DNA. A D gene is named only where the DNA matches it firmly. A row's size may be missing; if present it is once, few, many or a size class.

TRBD2,TRBV11-1,TRBJ2-1,few,CASSLATSGGLYNEQFF,TGTGCCAGCAGCTTAGCCACTAGCGGGGGTCTCTACAATGAGCAGTTCTTC
.,TRBV29-1,TRBJ2-3,.,CSVAGRVTDTQYF,TGCAGCGTTGCCGGCAGGGTCACAGATACGCAGTATTTT
TRBD1,TRBV28,TRBJ2-3,.,CASSLRQGAQDTQYF,TGTGCCAGCAGTTTAAGGCAGGGGGCGCAGGATACGCAGTATTTT
.,TRBV7-6,TRBJ2-7,.,CASSLGYRSFEQYF,TGTGCCAGCAGCTTAGGGTACAGGTCATTCGAGCAGTACTTC
.,TRBV5-1,TRBJ1-2,.,CASSLDDSLGGYGYTF,TGCGCCAGCAGCTTGGATGACTCCCTAGGGGGCTATGGCTACACCTTC
.,TRBV4-3,TRBJ2-7,.,CASSPDISYEQYF,TGCGCCAGCAGCCCGGACATCTCCTACGAGCAGTACTTC
.,TRBV11-2,TRBJ1-3,.,CASSLVRAGNTIYF,TGTGCCAGCAGCTTAGTAAGAGCAGGAAACACCATATATTTT
.,TRBV7-2,TRBJ2-5,few,CASSSVFGETQYF,TGTGCCAGCAGCTCGGTCTTCGGGGAGACCCAGTACTTC
.,TRBV6-4,TRBJ2-1,.,CASSLGDYNEQFF,TGTGCCAGCAGCCTCGGGGATTACAATGAGCAGTTCTTC
TRBD1,TRBV7-2,TRBJ1-4,few,CASRAGQANEKLFF,TGTGCCAGCAGAGCGGGACAGGCTAATGAAAAACTGTTTTTT
.,TRBV6-5,TRBJ2-1,.,CASSFGGGASYNEQFF,TGTGCCAGCAGTTTTGGCGGGGGCGCGTCCTACAATGAGCAGTTCTTC
.,TRBV30,TRBJ2-6,.,CAWSPGSPVLTF,TGTGCCTGGAGTCCAGGGTCCCCCGTCCTGACTTTC
TRBD1,TRBV2,TRBJ2-5,few,CASRKTGGAGFRETQYF,TGTGCCAGCAGGAAGACAGGGGGCGCCGGGTTTCGGGAGACCCAGTACTTC
.,TRBV21-1,TRBJ2-1,.,CASSKRLAQQFF,TGTGCCAGCAGCAAGAGACTCGCCCAGCAGTTCTTC
.,TRBV5-1,TRBJ1-6,once,CASSDTVYDSPLHF,TGCGCCAGCAGCGACACCGTGTACGATTCACCCCTCCACTTT
TRBD1,TRBV7-2,TRBJ2-1,.,CASSPWGQLDNEQFF,TGTGCCAGCAGCCCCTGGGGACAGCTGGATAATGAGCAGTTCTTC
.,TRBV5-1,TRBJ2-5,.,CASSFAPSLGLQETQYF,TGCGCCAGCAGCTTCGCTCCCTCGCTAGGTCTCCAAGAGACCCAGTACTTC
.,TRBV9,TRBJ1-1,once,CASSSQAMNTEAFF,TGTGCCAGCTCGAGTCAGGCGATGAACACTGAAGCTTTCTTT
TRBD1,TRBV19,TRBJ1-1,.,CASKGAGGMNTEAFF,TGTGCCAGTAAAGGGGCAGGGGGAATGAACACTGAAGCTTTCTTT
.,TRBV28,TRBJ2-3,few,CASTLVGRGTDTQYF,TGTGCCAGCACCCTAGTGGGGCGCGGCACAGATACGCAGTATTTT
.,TRBV7-2,TRBJ1-5,few,CASSLERSQPQHF,TGTGCCAGCAGCTTAGAGAGGTCCCAGCCCCAGCATTTT
.,TRBV18,TRBJ2-1,.,CASSPLGGGRNEQFF,TGTGCCAGCTCACCACTAGGGGGGGGCCGCAATGAGCAGTTCTTC
TRBD1,TRBV6-9,TRBJ1-4,.,CARKQGAEEKLFF,TGTGCCAGGAAACAGGGGGCGGAGGAAAAACTGTTTTTT
.,TRBV5-1,TRBJ2-2,.,CASSLAVVTGELFF,TGCGCCAGCAGCTTGGCCGTAGTAACCGGGGAGCTGTTTTTT
.,TRBV9,TRBJ2-5,.,CASSPRQYQETQYF,TGTGCCAGCAGCCCCCGACAATACCAAGAGACCCAGTACTTC
TRBD2,TRBV2,TRBJ2-3,.,CASRGGWGTDTQYF,TGTGCCAGCAGGGGGGGGTGGGGCACAGATACGCAGTATTTT
TRBD1,TRBV5-1,TRBJ1-5,.,CASSLEATGGQPQHF,TGCGCCAGCAGCTTGGAAGCGACAGGGGGTCAGCCCCAGCATTTT
.,TRBV7-9,TRBJ2-7,.,CASSGPSEYNYEQYF,TGTGCCAGCAGCGGCCCGAGCGAATACAACTACGAGCAGTACTTC
TRBD2,TRBV29-1,TRBJ2-3,.,CSKIVTSGGRSTDTQYF,TGCAGCAAGATAGTGACTAGCGGGGGGAGGAGCACAGATACGCAGTATTTT
.,TRBV7-9,TRBJ1-2,.,CASSAVGGTNYGYTF,TGTGCCAGCAGCGCAGTTGGAGGGACCAACTATGGCTACACCTTC
.,TRBV5-1,TRBJ2-3,once,CASSPTSFKTDTQYF,TGCGCCAGCAGCCCGACTAGTTTCAAAACAGATACGCAGTATTTT
TRBD1,TRBV6-4,TRBJ1-2,once,CASSETGTGAGYTF,TGTGCCAGCAGTGAAACCGGGACAGGGGCCGGCTACACCTTC
.,TRBV4-2,TRBJ2-1,.,CASSHGYTRGSSYNEQFF,TGTGCCAGCAGCCACGGTTATACTCGGGGGAGCTCCTACAATGAGCAGTTCTTC
TRBD2,TRBV5-4,TRBJ2-5,.,CASSPGTSGGAWSPQETQYF,TGTGCCAGCAGCCCCGGGACTAGCGGGGGGGCCTGGTCACCCCAAGAGACCCAGTACTTC
.,TRBV11-2,TRBJ1-1,few,CASSLVLVTEAFF,TGTGCCAGCAGCTTAGTACTTGTCACTGAAGCTTTCTTT
.,TRBV28,TRBJ1-6,.,CASTWRESPNSPLHF,TGCGCCAGCACCTGGAGGGAGTCGCCCAATTCACCCCTCCACTTT
TRBD2,TRBV2,TRBJ2-5,.,CASTLAGYQETQYF,TGTGCCAGCACACTAGCGGGTTACCAAGAGACCCAGTACTTC
.,TRBV4-1,TRBJ2-2,.,CASSHTAGGLGELFF,TGCGCCAGCAGCCACACCGCCGGGGGTCTCGGGGAGCTGTTTTTT
.,TRBV4-3,TRBJ2-5,.,CASSQEVGGGKETQYF,TGCGCCAGCAGCCAAGAAGTAGGGGGGGGAAAAGAGACCCAGTACTTC
.,TRBV18,TRBJ1-2,.,CASSTLSTGENYGYTF,TGTGCCAGCTCAACGCTCAGTACAGGAGAGAACTATGGCTACACCTTC
.,TRBV6-1,TRBJ1-1,.,CASSEDVGRPNTEAFF,TGTGCCAGCAGTGAAGATGTGGGCAGACCTAACACTGAAGCTTTCTTT
TRBD2,TRBV9,TRBJ2-1,.,CASSPREGSSYNEQFF,TGTGCCAGCAGCCCCCGGGAGGGGAGCTCCTACAATGAGCAGTTCTTC
.,TRBV9,TRBJ2-2,.,CASSPKGTWVDGELFF,TGTGCCAGCAGCCCGAAGGGGACATGGGTTGACGGGGAGCTGTTTTTT
TRBD2,TRBV7-3,TRBJ2-5,.,CASSLIAGGPETQYF,TGTGCCAGCAGCTTAATAGCGGGGGGGCCAGAGACCCAGTACTTC
TRBD1,TRBV5-1,TRBJ2-7,.,CASSFLAGGIYEQYF,TGCGCCAGCAGCTTTCTAGCAGGGGGCATCTACGAGCAGTACTTC
TRBD1,TRBV11-2,TRBJ2-1,.,CASSFRPPGTGGTNEQFF,TGTGCCAGCAGCTTCCGCCCCCCGGGGACAGGGGGGACCAATGAGCAGTTCTTC